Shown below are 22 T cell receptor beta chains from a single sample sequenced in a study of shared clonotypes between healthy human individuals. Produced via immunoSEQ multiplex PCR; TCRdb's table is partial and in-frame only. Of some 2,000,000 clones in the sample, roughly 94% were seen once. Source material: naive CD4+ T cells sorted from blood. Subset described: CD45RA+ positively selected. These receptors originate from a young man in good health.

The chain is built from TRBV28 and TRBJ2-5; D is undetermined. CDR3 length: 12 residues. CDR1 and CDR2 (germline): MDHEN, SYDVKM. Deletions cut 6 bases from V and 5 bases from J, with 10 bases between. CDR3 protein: CASSNGRETQYF. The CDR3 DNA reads TGTGCCAGCAGCAACGGGCGGGAGACCCAGTACTTC.

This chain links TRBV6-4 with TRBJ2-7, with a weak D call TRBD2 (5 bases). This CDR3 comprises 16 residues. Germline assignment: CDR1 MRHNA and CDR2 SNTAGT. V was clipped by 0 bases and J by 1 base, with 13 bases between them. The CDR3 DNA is TGTGCCAGCAGTGACTCGAGAGACTATAAGTCCTACGAGCAGTACTTC. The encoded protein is CASSDSRDYKSYEQYF.

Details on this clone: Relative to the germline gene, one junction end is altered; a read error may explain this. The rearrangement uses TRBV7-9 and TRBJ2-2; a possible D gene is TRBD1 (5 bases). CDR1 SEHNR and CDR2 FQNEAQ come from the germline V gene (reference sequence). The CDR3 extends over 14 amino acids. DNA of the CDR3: TGTGCCAGCAGCTTAGAGGGGAACGCCGGGGAGCTGTTTTTT. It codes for CASSLEGNAGELFF. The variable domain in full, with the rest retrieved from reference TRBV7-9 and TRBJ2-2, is DTGVSQNPRHKITKRGQNVTFRCDPISEHNRLYWYRQTLGQGPEFLTYFQNEAQLEKSRLLSDRFSAERPKGSFSTLEIQRTEQGDSAMYLCASSLEGNAGELFFGEGSRLTVL.

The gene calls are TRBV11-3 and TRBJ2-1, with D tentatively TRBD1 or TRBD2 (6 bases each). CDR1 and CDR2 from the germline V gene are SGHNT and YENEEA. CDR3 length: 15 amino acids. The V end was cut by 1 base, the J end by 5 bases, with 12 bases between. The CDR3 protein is CASSLGSGGHNEQFF. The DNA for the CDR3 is TGTGCCAGCAGCTTAGGGTCCGGGGGCCACAATGAGCAGTTCTTC. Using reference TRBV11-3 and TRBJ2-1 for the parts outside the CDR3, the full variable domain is EAGVVQSPRYKIIEKKQPVAFWCNPISGHNTLYWYLQNLGQGPELLIRYENEEAVDDSQLPKDRFSAERLKGVDSTLKIQPAELGDSAVYLCASSLGSGGHNEQFFGPGTRLTVL.

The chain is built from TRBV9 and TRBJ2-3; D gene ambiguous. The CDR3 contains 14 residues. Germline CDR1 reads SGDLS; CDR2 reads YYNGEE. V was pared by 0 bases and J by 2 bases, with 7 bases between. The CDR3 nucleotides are TGTGCCAGCAGCGTAGCGTTGGCCACAGATACGCAGTATTTT. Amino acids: CASSVALATDTQYF. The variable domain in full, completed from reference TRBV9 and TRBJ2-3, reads DSGVTQTPKHLITATGQRVTLRCSPRSGDLSVYWYQQSLDQGLQFLIQYYNGEERAKGNILERFSAQQFPDLHSELNLSSLELGDSALYFCASSVALATDTQYFGPGTRLTVL.

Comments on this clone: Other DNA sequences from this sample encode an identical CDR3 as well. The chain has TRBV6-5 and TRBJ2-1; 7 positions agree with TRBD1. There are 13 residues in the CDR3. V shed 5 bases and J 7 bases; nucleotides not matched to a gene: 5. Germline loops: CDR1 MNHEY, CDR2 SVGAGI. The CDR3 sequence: CASSRTGSNEQFF. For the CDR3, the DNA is TGTGCCAGCAGTCGGACAGGTAGTAATGAGCAGTTCTTC.

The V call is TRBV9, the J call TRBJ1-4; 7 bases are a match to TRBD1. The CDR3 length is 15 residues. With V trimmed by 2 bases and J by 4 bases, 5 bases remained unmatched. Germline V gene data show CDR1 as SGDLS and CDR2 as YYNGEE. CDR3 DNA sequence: TGTGCCAGCAGCGTCCAGGGGGTGTATAATGAAAAACTGTTTTTT. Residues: CASSVQGVYNEKLFF.

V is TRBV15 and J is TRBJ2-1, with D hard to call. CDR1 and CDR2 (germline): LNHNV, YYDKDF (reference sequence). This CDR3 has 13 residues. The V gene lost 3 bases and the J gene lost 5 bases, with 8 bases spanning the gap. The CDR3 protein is CATSSRTNNEQFF. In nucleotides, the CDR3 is TGTGCCACCAGCAGTCGGACCAACAATGAGCAGTTCTTC.

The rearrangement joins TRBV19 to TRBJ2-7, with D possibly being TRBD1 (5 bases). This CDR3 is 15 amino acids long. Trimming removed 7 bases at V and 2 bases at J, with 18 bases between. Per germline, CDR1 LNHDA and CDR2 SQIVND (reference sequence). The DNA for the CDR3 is TGTGCCAGTAAGCAGGGCCAACAAAATACCTACGAGCAGTACTTC. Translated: CASKQGQQNTYEQYF.

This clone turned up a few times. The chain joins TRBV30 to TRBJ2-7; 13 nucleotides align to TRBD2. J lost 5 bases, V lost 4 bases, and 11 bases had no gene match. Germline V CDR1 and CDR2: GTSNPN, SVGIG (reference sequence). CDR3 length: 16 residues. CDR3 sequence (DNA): TGTGCCTGGAATAGGGGACTAGCGGGGATAGAACACGAGCAGTACTTC. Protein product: CAWNRGLAGIEHEQYF.

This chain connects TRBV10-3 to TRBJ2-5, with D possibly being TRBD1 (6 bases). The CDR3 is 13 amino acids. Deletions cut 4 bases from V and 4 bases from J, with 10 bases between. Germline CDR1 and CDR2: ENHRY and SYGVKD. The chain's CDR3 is CAISGGQGETQYF. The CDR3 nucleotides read TGTGCCATCAGTGGGGGACAAGGAGAGACCCAGTACTTC.

The CDR3 protein is CASRSRGEYNEQFF. The CDR3 DNA sequence: TGTGCCAGCAGATCTCGCGGGGAGTACAATGAGCAGTTCTTC. The rearrangement uses TRBV6-6 and TRBJ2-1; TRBD2 might be the D (6 bases). Germline assignment: CDR1 MNHNY and CDR2 SVGAGI (reference sequence). The CDR3 runs 14 residues. The germline V and J ends were trimmed by 6 bases and 4 bases, with 13 bases remaining between them.

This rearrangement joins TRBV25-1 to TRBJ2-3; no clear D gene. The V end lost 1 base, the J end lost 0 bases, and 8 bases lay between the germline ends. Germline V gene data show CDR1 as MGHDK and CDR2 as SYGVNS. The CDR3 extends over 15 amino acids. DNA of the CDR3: TGTGCCAGCAGTGAATCGGTCACTAGCACAGATACGCAGTATTTT. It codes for CASSESVTSTDTQYF.

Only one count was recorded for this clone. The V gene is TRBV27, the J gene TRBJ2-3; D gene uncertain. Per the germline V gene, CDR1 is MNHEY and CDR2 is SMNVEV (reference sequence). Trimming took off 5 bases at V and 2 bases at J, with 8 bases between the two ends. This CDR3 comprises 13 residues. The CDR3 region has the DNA TGTGCCAGCAGTCTCCGGTACACAGATACGCAGTATTTT. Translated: CASSLRYTDTQYF.

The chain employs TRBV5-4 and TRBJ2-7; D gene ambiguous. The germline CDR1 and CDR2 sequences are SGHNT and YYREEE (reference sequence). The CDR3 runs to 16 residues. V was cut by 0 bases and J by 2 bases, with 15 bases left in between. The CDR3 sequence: CASSLDPSPAAYEQYF. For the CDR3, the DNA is TGTGCCAGCAGCTTGGATCCGTCCCCGGCTGCCTACGAGCAGTACTTC. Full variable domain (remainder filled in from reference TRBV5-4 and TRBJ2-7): ETGVTQSPTHLIKTRGQQVTLRCSSQSGHNTVSWYQQALGQGPQFIFQYYREEENGRGNFPPRFSGLQFPNYSSELNVNALELDDSALYLCASSLDPSPAAYEQYFGPGTRLTVT.

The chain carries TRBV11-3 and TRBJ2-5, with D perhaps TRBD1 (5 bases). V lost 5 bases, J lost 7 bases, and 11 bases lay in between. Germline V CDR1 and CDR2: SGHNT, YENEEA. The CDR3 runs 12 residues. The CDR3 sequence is CASSADRGTQYF. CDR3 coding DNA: TGTGCCAGCAGCGCGGATAGGGGGACCCAGTACTTC.

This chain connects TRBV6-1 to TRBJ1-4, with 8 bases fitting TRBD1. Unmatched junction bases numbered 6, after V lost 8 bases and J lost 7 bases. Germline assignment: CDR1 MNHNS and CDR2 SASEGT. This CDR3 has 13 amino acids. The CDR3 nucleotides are TGTGCCAGCGCCGCCGACAGGGGTGAAAAACTGTTTTTT. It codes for CASAADRGEKLFF.

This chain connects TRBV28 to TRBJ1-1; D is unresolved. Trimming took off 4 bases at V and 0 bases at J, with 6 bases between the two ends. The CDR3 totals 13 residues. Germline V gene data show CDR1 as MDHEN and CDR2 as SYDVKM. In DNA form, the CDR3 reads TGTGCCAGCAGTTCAGAGGTGAACACTGAAGCTTTCTTT. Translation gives CASSSEVNTEAFF. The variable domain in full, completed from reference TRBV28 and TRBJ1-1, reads DVKVTQSSRYLVKRTGEKVFLECVQDMDHENMFWYRQDPGLGLRLIYFSYDVKMKEKGDIPEGYSVSREKKERFSLILESASTNQTSMYLCASSSEVNTEAFFGQGTRLTVV.

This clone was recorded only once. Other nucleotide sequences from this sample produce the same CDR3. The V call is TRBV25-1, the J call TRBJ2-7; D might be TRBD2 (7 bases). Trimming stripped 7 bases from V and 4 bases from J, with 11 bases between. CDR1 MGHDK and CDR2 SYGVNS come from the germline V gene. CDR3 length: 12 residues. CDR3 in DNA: TGTGCCAGCAAAGGGGGGGGTTACGAGCAGTACTTC. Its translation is CASKGGGYEQYF.

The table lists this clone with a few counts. CDR3 residues: CASSLVSKATFYEQYF. As DNA, the CDR3 is TGCGCCAGCAGCTTGGTTAGCAAAGCCACTTTCTACGAGCAGTACTTC. The J gene is TRBJ2-7, the V gene TRBV5-1, with D unclear. This CDR3 contains 16 residues. CDR1 SGHRS and CDR2 YFSETQ come from the germline V gene. V lost 0 bases to trimming and J lost 3 bases, with 16 bases between them.

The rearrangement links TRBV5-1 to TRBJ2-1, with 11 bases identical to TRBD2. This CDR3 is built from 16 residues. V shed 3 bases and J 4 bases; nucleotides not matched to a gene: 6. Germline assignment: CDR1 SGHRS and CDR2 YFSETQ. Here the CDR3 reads CASSSPGLAVYNEQFF. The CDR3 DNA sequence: TGCGCCAGCAGCTCACCGGGACTAGCGGTATACAATGAGCAGTTCTTC.

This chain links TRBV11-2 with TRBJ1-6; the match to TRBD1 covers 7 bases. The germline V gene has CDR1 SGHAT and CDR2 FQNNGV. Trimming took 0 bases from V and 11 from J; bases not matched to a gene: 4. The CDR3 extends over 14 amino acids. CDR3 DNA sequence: TGTGCCAGCAGCTTAGAAAGGCAGGGGGCACCCCTCCACTTT. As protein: CASSLERQGAPLHF.